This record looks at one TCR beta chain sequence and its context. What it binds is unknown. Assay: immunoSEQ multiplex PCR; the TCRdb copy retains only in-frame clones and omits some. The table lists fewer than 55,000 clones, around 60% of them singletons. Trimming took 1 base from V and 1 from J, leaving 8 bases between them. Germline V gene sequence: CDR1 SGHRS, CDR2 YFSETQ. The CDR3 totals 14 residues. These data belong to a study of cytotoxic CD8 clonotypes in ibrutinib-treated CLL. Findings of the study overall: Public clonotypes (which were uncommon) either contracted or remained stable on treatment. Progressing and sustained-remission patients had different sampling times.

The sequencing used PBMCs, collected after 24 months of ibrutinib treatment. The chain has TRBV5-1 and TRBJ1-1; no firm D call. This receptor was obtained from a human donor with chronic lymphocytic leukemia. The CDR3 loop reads CASSLRQSNTEAFF. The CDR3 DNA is TGCGCCAGCAGCTTGAGGCAGTCGAACACTGAAGCTTTCTTT.